This T cell receptor beta chain was sequenced for a study of brain metastases from non-small cell lung cancer. Study observations and caveats: T-cell infiltration was lower in brain metastases than primaries (P < 0.001). Paired brain metastases and primary tumors largely shared TCR repertoires. Expanded T-cell clones appeared in around 64% of brain metastases over primaries.

V shed 6 bases, J shed 7 bases, and the junction held 10 bases outside the gene matches. Per germline, CDR1 SGHTA and CDR2 FQGNSA. The CDR3 covers 15 residues. Measured with immunoSEQ multiplex PCR; TCRdb has only the in-frame clones, and not every one. The table has 15,000 or so clones, over 75% seen once; the top ten hold 7.7%. Of note for this clone: Its antigen is still unknown.

Sequenced: primary lung tumor tissue. This TCR was sampled from a donor aged 40 or older with non-small cell lung cancer. The rearrangement joins TRBV7-2 to TRBJ2-2; 8 nucleotides agree with TRBD1. CDR3 coding DNA: TGTGCCAGCAGTTCAACAGGGGGTTGGAACGGGGAGCTGTTTTTT. Residues: CASSSTGGWNGELFF. Drawing the rest from reference TRBV7-2 and TRBJ2-2, the complete variable domain is GAGVSQSPSNKVTEKGKDVELRCDPISGHTALYWYRQSLGQGLEFLIYFQGNSAPDKSGLPSDRFSAERTGGSVSTLTIQRTQQEDSAVYLCASSSTGGWNGELFFGEGSRLTVL.